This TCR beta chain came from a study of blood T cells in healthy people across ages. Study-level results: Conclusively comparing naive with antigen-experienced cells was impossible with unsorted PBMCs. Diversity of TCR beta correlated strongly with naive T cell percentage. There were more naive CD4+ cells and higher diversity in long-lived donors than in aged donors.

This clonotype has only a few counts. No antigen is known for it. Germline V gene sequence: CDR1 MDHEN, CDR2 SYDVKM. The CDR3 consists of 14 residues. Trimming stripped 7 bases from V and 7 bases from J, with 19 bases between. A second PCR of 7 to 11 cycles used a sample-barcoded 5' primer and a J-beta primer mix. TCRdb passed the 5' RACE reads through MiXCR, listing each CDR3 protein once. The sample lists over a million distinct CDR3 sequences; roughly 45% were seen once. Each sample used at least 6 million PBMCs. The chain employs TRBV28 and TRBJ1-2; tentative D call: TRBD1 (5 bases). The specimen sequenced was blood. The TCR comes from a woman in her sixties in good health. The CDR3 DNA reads TGTGCCAGCAACCTAGGGGATGGTAGCTCTGGCTACACCTTC. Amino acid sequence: CASNLGDGSSGYTF.